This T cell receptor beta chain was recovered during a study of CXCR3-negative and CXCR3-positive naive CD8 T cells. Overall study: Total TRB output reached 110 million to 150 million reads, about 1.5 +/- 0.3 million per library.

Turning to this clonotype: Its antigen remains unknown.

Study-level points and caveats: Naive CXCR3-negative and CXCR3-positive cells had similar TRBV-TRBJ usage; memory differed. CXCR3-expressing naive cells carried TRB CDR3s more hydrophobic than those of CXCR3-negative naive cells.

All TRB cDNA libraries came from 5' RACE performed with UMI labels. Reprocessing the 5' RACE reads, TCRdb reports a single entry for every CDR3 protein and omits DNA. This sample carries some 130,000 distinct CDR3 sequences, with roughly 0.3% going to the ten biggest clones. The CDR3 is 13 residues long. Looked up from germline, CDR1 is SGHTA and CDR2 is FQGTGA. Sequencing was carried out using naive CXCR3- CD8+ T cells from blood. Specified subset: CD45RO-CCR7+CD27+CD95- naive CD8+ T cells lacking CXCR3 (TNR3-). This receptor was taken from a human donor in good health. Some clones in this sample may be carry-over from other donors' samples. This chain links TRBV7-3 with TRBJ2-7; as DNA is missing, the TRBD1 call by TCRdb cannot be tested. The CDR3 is CASSQGTAYEQYF.